Ten or more counts support the clone carrying this T cell receptor beta chain. The sample comes from a study of human T cells and chemical hapten exposure. One entry per CDR3 protein results from TCRdb running MiXCR on the RACE reads. Of around 120,000 distinct CDR3 sequences listed, approximately 13% were seen once; the top ten hold around 3%. There are 15 residues in the CDR3. Germline-derived CDR1 and CDR2 are MNHEY and SVGAGI. J gave up 6 bases and V 6 bases, and 13 bases lay outside the gene matches. Time point denoted: pre-sensitization, week 0. This sample's treatment: therapeutic diphenylcyclopropenone sensitization with weekly scalp DPC.

The source of this sequence is a woman aged 18 to 35 with alopecia areata. Some clones in this sample may be carry-over from other donors' samples. The rearrangement joins TRBV6-5 to TRBJ1-2; 7 bases fit TRBD1. The starting material was whole blood, obtained in connection with sensitization to the hapten diphenylcyclopropenone (DPC). The CDR3 sequence is CASSPALGQFHGYTF. CDR3 DNA sequence: TGTGCCAGCAGCCCCGCACTGGGACAGTTCCATGGCTACACCTTC.